The clone carrying this T cell receptor (beta chain) was picked up many times. Unique molecular identifiers were incorporated when the TCRbeta library was constructed. TCRdb reprocessed the PCR reads via MiXCR and lists one record per CDR3 protein. The sample has more than 60,000 distinct CDR3 sequences, about 6.7% seen once. The data are from a study of T-cell reconstitution after alpha-beta-depleted transplantation in children. This CDR3 contains 13 residues. Germline V gives CDR1 ENHRY, CDR2 SYGVKD. V dropped 10 bases and J dropped 4; count of bases not matched to a gene: 6. This sample comprised PBMCs from the stem cell graft donor, obtained from the stem cell graft. This TCR was recovered from a human donor who donated a stem cell graft to a child with acute lymphoblastic leukemia. The chain joins TRBV10-3 to TRBJ2-1; 8 bases fit TRBD1. For the CDR3, the DNA is TGTGCCACAGCGGACAGGGATTACAATGAGCAGTTCTTC. This encodes CATADRDYNEQFF.